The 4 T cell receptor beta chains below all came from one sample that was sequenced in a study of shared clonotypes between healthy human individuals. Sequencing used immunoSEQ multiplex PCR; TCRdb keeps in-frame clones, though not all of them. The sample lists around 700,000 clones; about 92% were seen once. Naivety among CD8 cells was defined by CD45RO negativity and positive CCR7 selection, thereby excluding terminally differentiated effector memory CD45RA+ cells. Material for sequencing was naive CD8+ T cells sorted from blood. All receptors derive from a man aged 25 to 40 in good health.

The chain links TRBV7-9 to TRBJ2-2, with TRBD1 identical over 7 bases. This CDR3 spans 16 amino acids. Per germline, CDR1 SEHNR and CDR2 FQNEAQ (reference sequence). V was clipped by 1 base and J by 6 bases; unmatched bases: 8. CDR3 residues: CASSLGNRGVAGELFF. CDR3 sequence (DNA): TGTGCCAGCAGCTTAGGCAACAGGGGAGTAGCCGGGGAGCTGTTTTTT.

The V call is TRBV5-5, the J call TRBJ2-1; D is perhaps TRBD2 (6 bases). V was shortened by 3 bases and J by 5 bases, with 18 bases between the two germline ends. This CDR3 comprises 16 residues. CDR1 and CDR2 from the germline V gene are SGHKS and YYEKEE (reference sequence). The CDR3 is CASSWGDFRHDNEQFF. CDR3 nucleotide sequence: TGTGCCAGCAGCTGGGGGGACTTCCGACATGACAATGAGCAGTTCTTC.

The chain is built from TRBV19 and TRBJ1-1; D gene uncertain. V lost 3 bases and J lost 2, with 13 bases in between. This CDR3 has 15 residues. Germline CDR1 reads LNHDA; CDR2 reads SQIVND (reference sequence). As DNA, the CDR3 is TGTGCCAGTAGTATTCAGGCAGGCCAAAACACTGAAGCTTTCTTT. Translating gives CASSIQAGQNTEAFF.

CDR3: CASRSGTRTDTQYF. The CDR3, as DNA: TGTGCCAGCAGGAGCGGGACAAGGACAGATACGCAGTATTTT. This sequence joins TRBV27 and TRBJ2-3; D perhaps matches TRBD2 (7 bases). V lost 6 bases, J lost 3 bases, and 13 bases lay in between. Germline V CDR1 and CDR2: MNHEY, SMNVEV (reference sequence). This CDR3 comprises 14 residues.